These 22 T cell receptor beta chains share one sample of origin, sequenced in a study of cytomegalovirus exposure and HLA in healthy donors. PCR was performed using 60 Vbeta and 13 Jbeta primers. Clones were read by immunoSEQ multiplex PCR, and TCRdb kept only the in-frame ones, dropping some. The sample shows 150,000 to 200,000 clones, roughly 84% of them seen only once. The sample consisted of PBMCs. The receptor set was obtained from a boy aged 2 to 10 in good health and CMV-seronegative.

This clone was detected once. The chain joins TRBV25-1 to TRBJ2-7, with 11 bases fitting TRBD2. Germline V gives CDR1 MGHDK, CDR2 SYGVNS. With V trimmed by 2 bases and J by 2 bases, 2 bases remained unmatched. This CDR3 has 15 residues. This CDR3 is CASSELAGGTYEQYF. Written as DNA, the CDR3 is TGTGCCAGCAGTGAACTAGCGGGAGGAACCTACGAGCAGTACTTC.

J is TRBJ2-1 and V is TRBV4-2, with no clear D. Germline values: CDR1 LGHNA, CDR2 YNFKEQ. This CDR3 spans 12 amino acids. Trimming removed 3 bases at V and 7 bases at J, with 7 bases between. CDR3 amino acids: CASSHIDNEQFF. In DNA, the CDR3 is TGTGCCAGCAGCCACATAGATAATGAGCAGTTCTTC.

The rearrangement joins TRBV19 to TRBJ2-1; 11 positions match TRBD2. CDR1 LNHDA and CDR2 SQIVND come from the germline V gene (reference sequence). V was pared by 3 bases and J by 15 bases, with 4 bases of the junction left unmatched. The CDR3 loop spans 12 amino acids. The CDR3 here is CASSILAGGVFF. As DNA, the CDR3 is TGTGCCAGTAGTATTCTAGCGGGAGGCGTGTTCTTC.

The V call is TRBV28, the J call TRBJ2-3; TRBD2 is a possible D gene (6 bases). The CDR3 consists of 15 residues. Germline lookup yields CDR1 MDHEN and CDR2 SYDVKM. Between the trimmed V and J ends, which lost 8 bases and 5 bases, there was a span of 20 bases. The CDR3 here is CASGSPGGALDTQYF. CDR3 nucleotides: TGTGCCAGCGGCTCCCCAGGCGGGGCCTTAGATACGCAGTATTTT.

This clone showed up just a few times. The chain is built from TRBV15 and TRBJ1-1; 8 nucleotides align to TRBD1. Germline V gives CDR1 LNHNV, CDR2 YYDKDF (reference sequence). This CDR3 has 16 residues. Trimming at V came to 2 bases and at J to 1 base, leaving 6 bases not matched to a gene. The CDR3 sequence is CATSRTGQGRNTEAFF. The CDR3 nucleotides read TGTGCCACCAGCAGAACAGGACAGGGACGGAACACTGAAGCTTTCTTT.

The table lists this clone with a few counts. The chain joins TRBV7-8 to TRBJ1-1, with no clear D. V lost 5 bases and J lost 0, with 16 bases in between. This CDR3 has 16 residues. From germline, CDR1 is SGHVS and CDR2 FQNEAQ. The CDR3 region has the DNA TGTGCCAGCAGCCCAGCGCGGGTCTCTATGAACACTGAAGCTTTCTTT. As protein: CASSPARVSMNTEAFF.

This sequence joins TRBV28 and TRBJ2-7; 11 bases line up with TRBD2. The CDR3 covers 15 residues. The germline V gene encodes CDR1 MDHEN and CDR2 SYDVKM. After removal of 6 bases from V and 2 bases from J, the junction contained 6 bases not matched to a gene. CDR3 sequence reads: CASSDLAGGPYEQYF. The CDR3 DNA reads TGTGCCAGCAGCGACCTAGCGGGAGGCCCCTACGAGCAGTACTTC.

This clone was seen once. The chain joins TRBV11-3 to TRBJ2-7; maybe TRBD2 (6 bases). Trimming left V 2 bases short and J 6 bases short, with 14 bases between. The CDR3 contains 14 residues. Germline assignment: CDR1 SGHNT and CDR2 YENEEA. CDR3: CASSLTSYGSEQYF. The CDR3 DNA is TGTGCCAGCAGCTTAACCTCTTACGGGAGCGAGCAGTACTTC.

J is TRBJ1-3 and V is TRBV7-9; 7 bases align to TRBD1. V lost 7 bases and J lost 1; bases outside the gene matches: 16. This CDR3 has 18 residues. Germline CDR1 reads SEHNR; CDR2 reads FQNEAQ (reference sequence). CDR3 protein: CASTLFLTGETSGNTIYF. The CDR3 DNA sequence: TGTGCCAGCACCCTTTTCCTAACAGGGGAGACTTCTGGAAACACCATATATTTT.

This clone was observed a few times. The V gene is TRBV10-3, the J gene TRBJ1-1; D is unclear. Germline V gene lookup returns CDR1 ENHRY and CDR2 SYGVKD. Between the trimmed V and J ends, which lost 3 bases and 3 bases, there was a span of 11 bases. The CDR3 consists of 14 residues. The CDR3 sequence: CAISDRGGYTEAFF. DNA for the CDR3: TGTGCCATCAGTGACCGGGGAGGATACACTGAAGCTTTCTTT.

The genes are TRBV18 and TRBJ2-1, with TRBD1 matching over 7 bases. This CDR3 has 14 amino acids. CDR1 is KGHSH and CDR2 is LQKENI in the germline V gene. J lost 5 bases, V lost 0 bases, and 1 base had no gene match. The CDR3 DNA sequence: TGTGCCAGCTCACCACCGACAGGGAACAATGAGCAGTTCTTC. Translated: CASSPPTGNNEQFF. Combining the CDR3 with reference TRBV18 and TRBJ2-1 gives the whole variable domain NAGVMQNPRHLVRRRGQEARLRCSPMKGHSHVYWYRQLPEEGLKFMVYLQKENIIDESGMPKERFSAEFPKEGPSILRIQQVVRGDSAAYFCASSPPTGNNEQFFGPGTRLTVL.

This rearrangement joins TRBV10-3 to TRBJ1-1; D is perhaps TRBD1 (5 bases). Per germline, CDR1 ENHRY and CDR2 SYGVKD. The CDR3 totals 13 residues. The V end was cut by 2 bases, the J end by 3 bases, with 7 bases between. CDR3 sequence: CAISEGADTEAFF. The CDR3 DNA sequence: TGTGCCATCAGTGAGGGGGCTGACACTGAAGCTTTCTTT.

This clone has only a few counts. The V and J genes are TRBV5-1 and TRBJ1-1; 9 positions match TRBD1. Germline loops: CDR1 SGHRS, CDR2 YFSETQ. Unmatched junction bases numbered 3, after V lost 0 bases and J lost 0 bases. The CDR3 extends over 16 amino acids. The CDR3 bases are TGCGCCAGCAGCTTGGGCACAGGGGGCTTGAACACTGAAGCTTTCTTT. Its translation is CASSLGTGGLNTEAFF.

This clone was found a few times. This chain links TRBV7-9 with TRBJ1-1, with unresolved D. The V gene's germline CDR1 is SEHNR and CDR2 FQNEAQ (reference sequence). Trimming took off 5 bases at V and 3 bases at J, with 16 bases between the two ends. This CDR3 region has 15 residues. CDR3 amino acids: CASSLPTHGDTEAFF. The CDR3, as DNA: TGTGCCAGCAGCCTCCCGACGCATGGAGACACTGAAGCTTTCTTT.

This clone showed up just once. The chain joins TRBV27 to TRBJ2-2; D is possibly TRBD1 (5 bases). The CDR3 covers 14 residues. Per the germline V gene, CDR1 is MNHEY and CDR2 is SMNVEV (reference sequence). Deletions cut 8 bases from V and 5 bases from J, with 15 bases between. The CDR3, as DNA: TGTGCCAGCGCGATTTCCAGGGTGACCGGGGAGCTGTTTTTT. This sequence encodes CASAISRVTGELFF.

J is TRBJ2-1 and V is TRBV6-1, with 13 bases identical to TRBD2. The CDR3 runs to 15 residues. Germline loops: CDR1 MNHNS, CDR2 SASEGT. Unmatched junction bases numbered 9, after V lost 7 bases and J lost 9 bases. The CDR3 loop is CASTLTSGRRGEQFF. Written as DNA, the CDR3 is TGTGCCAGCACCTTGACTAGCGGGAGGAGGGGTGAGCAGTTCTTC.

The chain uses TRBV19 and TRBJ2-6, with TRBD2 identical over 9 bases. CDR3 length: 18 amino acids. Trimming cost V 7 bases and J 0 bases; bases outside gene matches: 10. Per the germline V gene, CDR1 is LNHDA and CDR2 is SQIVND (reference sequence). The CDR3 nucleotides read TGTGCCAGTACCAAAGGGGGCGGGAGGGTCTCTGGGGCCAACGTCCTGACTTTC. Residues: CASTKGGGRVSGANVLTF.

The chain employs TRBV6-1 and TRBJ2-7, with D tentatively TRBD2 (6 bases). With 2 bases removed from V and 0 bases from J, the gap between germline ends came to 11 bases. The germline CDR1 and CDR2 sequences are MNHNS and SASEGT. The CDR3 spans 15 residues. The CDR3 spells CASSELAISSYEQYF. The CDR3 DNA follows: TGTGCCAGCAGTGAACTAGCGATCAGCTCCTACGAGCAGTACTTC.

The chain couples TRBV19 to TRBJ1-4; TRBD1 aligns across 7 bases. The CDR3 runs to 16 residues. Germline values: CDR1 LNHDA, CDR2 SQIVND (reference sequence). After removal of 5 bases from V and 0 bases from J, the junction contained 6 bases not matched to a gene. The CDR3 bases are TGTGCCAGTAGTGGGGACAGTTCAGCAACTAATGAAAAACTGTTTTTT. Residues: CASSGDSSATNEKLFF.

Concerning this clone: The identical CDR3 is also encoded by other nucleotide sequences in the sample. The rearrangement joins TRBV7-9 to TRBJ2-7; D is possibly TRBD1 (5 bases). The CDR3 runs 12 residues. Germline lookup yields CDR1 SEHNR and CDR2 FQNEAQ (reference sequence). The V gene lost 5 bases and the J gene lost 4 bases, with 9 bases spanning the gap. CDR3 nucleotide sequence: TGTGCCAGCAGCCTTACAGGATACGAGCAGTACTTC. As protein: CASSLTGYEQYF.

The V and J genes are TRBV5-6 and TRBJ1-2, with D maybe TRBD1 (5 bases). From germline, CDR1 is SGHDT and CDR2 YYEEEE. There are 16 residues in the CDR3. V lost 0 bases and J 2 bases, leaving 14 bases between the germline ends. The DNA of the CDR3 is TGTGCCAGCAGCTTGGTAGCAACAGGATCGAACTATGGCTACACCTTC. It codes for CASSLVATGSNYGYTF.

In DNA, the CDR3 is TGTGCCAGCAGCTTGGCGGTAGGTAGCGGTATCTACAATGAGCAGTTCTTC. Protein product: CASSLAVGSGIYNEQFF. This chain joins TRBV5-6 and TRBJ2-1; the D gene is possibly TRBD2 (6 bases). Germline V CDR1 and CDR2: SGHDT, YYEEEE. CDR3 length: 17 amino acids. V shed 0 bases and J shed 3 bases, with 16 bases lying between them.